This T cell receptor beta chain was sequenced during a study of Graves' ophthalmopathy and Graves' hyperthyroidism. Whole-study findings and limits: Ophthalmopathy progression cases were predicted by the model with 55% to 71% sensitivity and 72.22% specificity. Blood repertoires reportedly contained most expanded thyroid clonotypes above 0.001 frequency. Classification of ophthalmopathy versus stable hyperthyroidism by a 13-signature model yielded around 90% sensitivity and around 76% specificity.

RNA transcripts provided the template for amplifying TCR beta CDR3 regions. After a first-round RT-PCR with HTBI primers, a second-round multiplex PCR was run. TCRdb reanalysed the multiplex PCR reads using MiXCR and keeps one entry per CDR3 protein. The sample records fewer than 350,000 distinct CDR3 sequences, 15% to 20% being singletons. Germline CDR1 and CDR2: MNHNS and SASEGT. The CDR3 loop spans 19 amino acids. Excluded: other autoimmune disease, uncontrolled infection, pregnancy or lactation. This clonotype was observed many times. Its antigen remains unidentified. Mismatch with germline at one junction end may stem from a read error.

This chain links TRBV6-1 with TRBJ2-5, with 8 bases identical to TRBD2. The sequence was obtained from an adult man with Graves' ophthalmopathy. The sequenced sample was peripheral blood. The CDR3 sequence: CASSEPGTSLRAHQETQYF. The CDR3 DNA reads TGTGCCAGCAGTGAACCGGGGACTAGTTTGCGGGCCCACCAGGAGACCCAGTACTTC.